This T cell receptor beta chain comes out of a study of T-cell memory formation after mild COVID-19. Across the whole study: Largely, the TCR clusters proved donor specific.

Study-level results: Contracting CD8+ clones were enriched in EMRA, CD4+ mainly in CM and EM.

In regard to this clonotype: Its specificity is not known.

Using its own MiXCR run on the 5' RACE reads, TCRdb lists one record per CDR3 protein. The repertoire consists of 140,000 or so distinct CDR3 sequences, with about 19% occurring once and the leading ten covering around 2.4%. The CDR3 extends over 13 amino acids. Germline V lookup: CDR1 LNHDA, CDR2 SQIVND (reference sequence). Trimming pared 8 bases from V and 5 bases from J, leaving 15 bases between. The source material was PBMCs or a T cell subset sorted from them (not recorded which). This chain joins TRBV19 and TRBJ2-5, with D perhaps matching TRBD2 (6 bases). This TCR was recovered from an adult woman who had mild COVID-19 (a few samples of this study predate the infection). Cell type and time point are not known. CDR3 sequence reads: CASGARGKETQYF. The CDR3 DNA reads TGTGCCAGTGGGGCTCGGGGGAAGGAGACCCAGTACTTC.